This TCR beta chain derives from a study of blood T cell repertoires in COVID-19. Study summary: Samples taken during acute and convalescent COVID-19 were collected in the United States, Italy and Spain.

Authors' methods: Quantification of nucleated cells was approximated via reference gene primer amplification. TCRdb's copy holds only in-frame clones and misses some; the assay was immunoSEQ multiplex PCR. The V and J calls and clone size were taken over from that table, and D and trimming were inferred from the DNA. The sample includes around 300,000 clones, 85% to 90% of them seen just once. Germline V CDR1 and CDR2: LGHNT, FRNRAP. This CDR3 region has 12 residues. V lost 0 bases to trimming and J lost 9 bases, with 6 bases between them. This chain connects TRBV12-5 to TRBJ2-1; tentatively, D is TRBD2 (6 bases). The receptor was derived from a woman aged 45-65 years with active or convalescent COVID-19. Sequencing was performed on peripheral blood. CDR3 nucleotide sequence: TGTGCTAGTGGTTTGGTGGAGGGTGAGCAGTTCTTC. Its translation is CASGLVEGEQFF. Full variable domain (missing parts from reference TRBV12-5 and TRBJ2-1): DARVTQTPRHKVTEMGQEVTMRCQPILGHNTVFWYRQTMMQGLELLAYFRNRAPLDDSGMPKDRFSAEMPDATLATLKIQPSEPRDSAVYFCASGLVEGEQFFGPGTRLTVL.